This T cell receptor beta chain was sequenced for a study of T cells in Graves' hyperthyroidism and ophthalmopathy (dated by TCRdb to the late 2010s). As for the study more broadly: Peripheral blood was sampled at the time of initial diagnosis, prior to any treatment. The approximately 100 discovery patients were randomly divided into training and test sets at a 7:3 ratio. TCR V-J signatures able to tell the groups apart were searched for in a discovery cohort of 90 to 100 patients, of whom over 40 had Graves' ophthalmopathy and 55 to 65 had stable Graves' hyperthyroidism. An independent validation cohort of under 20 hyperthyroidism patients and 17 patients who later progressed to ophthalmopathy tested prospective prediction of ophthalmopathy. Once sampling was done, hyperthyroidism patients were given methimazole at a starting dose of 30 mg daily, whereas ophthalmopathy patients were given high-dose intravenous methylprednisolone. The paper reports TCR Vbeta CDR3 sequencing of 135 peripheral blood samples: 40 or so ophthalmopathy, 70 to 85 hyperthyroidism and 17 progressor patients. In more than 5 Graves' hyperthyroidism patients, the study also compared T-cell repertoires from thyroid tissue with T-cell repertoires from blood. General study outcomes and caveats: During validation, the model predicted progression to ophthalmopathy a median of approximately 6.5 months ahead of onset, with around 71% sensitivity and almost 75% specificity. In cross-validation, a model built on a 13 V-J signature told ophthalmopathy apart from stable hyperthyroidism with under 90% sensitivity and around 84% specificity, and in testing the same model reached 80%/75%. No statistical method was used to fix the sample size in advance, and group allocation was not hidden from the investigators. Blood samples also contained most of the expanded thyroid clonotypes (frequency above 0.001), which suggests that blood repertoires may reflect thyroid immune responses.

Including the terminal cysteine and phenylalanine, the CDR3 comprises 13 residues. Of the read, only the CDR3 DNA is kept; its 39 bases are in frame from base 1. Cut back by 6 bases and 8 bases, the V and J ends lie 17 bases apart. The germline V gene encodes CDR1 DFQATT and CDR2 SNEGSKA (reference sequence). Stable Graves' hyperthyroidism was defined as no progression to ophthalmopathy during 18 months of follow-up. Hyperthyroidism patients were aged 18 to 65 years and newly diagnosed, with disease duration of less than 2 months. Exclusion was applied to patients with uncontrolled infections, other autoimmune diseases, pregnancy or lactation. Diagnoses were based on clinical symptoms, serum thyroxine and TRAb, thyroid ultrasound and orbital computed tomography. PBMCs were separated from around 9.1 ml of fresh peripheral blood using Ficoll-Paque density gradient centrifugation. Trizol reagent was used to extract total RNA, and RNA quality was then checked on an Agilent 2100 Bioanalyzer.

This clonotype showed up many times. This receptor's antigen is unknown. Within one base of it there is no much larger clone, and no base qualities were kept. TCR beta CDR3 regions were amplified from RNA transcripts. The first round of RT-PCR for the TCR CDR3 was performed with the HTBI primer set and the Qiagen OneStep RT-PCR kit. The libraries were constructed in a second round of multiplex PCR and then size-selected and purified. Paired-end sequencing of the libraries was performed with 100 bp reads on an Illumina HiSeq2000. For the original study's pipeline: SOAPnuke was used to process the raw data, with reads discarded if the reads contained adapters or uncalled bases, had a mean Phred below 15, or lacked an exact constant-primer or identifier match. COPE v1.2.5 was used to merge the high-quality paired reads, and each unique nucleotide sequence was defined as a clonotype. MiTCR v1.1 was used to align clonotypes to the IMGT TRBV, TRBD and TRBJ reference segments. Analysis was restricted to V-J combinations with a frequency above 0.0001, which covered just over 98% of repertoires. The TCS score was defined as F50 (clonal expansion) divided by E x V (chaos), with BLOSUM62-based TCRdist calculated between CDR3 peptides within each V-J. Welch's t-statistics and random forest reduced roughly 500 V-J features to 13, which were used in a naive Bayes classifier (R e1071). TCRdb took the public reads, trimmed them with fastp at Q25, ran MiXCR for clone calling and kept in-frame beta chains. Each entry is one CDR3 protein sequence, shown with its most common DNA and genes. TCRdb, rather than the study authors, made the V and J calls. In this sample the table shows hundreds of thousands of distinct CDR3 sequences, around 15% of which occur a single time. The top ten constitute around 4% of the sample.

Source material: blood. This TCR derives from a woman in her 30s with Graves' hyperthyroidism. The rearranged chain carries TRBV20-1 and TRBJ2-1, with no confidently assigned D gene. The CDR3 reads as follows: CSAPRSSLDEQFF. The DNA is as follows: TGCAGTGCCCCCAGGTCTAGTCTCGATGAGCAGTTCTTC.